This T cell receptor beta chain was sequenced during a study of T cells in Graves' hyperthyroidism and ophthalmopathy. Whole-study results and caveats: Most clonotypes that expanded in the thyroid above 0.001 also showed up in blood.

As regards this clonotype: Its antigen is still unknown.

TCR beta CDR3 regions were amplified from RNA transcripts. RT-PCR in the first round (using the HTBI primer set) targeted the TCR CDR3. TCRdb recomputed calls from the multiplex PCR reads with MiXCR, one row per CDR3 protein. The data contain 750,000 to 950,000 distinct CDR3 sequences, about 38% of them singletons. Germline CDR1 and CDR2: DFQATT and SNEGSKA (reference sequence). The CDR3 has 15 amino acids. The junction had 8 bases not matched to a gene; V was cut back by 1 base and J by 3 bases. The receptor was isolated from a man between 18 and 29 years old with Graves' hyperthyroidism. The source material was blood. The chain joins TRBV20-1 to TRBJ1-1, with 7 bases identical to TRBD1. CDR3 residues: CSARVLGTVDTEAFF. In DNA, the CDR3 is TGCAGTGCTAGAGTATTGGGGACAGTCGACACTGAAGCTTTCTTT.